The subject of this entry is one T cell receptor beta chain. Its antigen is not yet known. One junction end does not reproduce the germline sequence, and a read error may be involved. This record belongs to a study of identical twins (dated by TCRdb to the mid-2010s). The study in broad terms: TCR alpha and beta repertoires from monozygotic twins, unrelated adults of various ages and cord blood were deep-sequenced to test whether fetal clonotypes persist. To rule out contamination, the twin experiments were replicated at different times with different library preparation protocols.

What the research found in general, with its limitations: Because the same donors could not be followed over many years, the conclusions depended on cross-sectional statistical analysis. Invariant T cells such as MAIT and iNKT could partly confound zero-insertion analyses, although diverse VJ usage argued against such confounding for most clonotypes. Compared with coincidental sharing between unrelated individuals, an excess of low generation-probability sequences was observed among out-of-frame TCR alpha sequences shared between twins. Out-of-frame TCR alpha sharing in monozygotic twins was systematically underestimated by recombination models, whereas sharing between unrelated individuals was in agreement with the recombination models. Excess twin sharing in beta out-of-frame sequences was weaker because fewer shared sequences lowered the signal-to-noise ratio. Abundant cord blood beta clonotypes carried fewer insertions; young adult naive repertoires showed a weaker similar trend, while memory repertoires showed none.

Library generation was performed with 5' RACE. Reads for this sample came from an Illumina HiSeq 2000. Template switching introduced a universal primer binding site; the final cDNA contained a unique molecular identifier, enabling accurate counting of TCR cDNA molecules. Specific primers in the conserved constant-segment region were used to synthesize first-strand cDNA for the TCR alpha and beta chains. To control for contamination, each cDNA library was double barcoded with a SMART-Mk sample barcode plus Illumina barcodes. TruSeq adapter sequences along with Illumina sample barcodes were introduced in two successive PCR steps. Sequencing of the TCR alpha and beta cDNA libraries was done on the Illumina HiSeq platform using custom primers. The paper's data handling went like this. MiGEC was used to process raw reads and extract unique molecular identifiers, and MiXCR was used to find CDR3 positions. Recombination models were inferred per individual with the repgenHMM and IGoR tools using an EM algorithm. The tcR package in R was used for shared clonotype analysis, with sharing normalized by the product of cloneset sizes. To study raw recombination without the effects of thymic and clonal selection, out-of-frame nonproductive sequences were analyzed. In TCRdb, the public reads were trimmed at Q25 with fastp and aligned with MiXCR, with productive beta chains retained. For every CDR3 protein sequence, its rows merge into one entry that carries the most common genes and DNA. TCRdb assigned the V and J calls; the authors' analysis was not used. The sample table records nearly 650,000 distinct CDR3 sequences; 7% to 7.5% of these occur just once. The ten top clones hold about 1.6% of the sample.

All donors were healthy Caucasians. Three pairs of female monozygotic twins, all aged about 18 to 29 years, made up the twin cohort. Peripheral blood mononuclear cells were the source from which RNA for the TCR libraries was isolated. As encoded in the germline V gene, CDR1 is KGHDR while CDR2 is SFDVKD. From the cysteine up to the phenylalanine, the CDR3 has a length of 15 residues. Left in the record is the CDR3 DNA by itself, 45 bases read in frame from the first base. This sample also belongs to another study, concerning yellow fever vaccine responses in identical twins. As that second study puts it: According to the authors, in identical twins the way T cells responded to vaccination appeared partly convergent and partly personalized. Focusing on identical twins, the study followed the T cell clones that responded to the vaccine, and did so with precision.

The receptor chain draws on TRBV24-1 and TRBJ2-1, with 7 junctional bases fitting TRBD1. Sequences were obtained from PBMCs. The source is a woman aged 18-35 years in good health. Here is the DNA: TGTGCCACCAGTGATGCCCTGGGACAGTACAATGAGCTAGCCTTC. It is translated as CATSDALGQYNELAF.